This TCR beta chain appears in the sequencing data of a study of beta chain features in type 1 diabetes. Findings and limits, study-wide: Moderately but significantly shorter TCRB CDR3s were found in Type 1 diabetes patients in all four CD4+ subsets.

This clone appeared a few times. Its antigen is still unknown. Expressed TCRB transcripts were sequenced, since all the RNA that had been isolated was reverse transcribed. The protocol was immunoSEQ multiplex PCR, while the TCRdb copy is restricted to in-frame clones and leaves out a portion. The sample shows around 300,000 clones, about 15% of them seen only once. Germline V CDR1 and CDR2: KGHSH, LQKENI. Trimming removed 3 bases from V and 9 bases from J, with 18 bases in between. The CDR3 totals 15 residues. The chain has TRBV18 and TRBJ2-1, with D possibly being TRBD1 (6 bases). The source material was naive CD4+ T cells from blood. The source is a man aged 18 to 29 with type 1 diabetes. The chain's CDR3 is CASSPRDGPGAEQFF. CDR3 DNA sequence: TGTGCCAGCTCACCTCGGGACGGTCCAGGGGCTGAGCAGTTCTTC.